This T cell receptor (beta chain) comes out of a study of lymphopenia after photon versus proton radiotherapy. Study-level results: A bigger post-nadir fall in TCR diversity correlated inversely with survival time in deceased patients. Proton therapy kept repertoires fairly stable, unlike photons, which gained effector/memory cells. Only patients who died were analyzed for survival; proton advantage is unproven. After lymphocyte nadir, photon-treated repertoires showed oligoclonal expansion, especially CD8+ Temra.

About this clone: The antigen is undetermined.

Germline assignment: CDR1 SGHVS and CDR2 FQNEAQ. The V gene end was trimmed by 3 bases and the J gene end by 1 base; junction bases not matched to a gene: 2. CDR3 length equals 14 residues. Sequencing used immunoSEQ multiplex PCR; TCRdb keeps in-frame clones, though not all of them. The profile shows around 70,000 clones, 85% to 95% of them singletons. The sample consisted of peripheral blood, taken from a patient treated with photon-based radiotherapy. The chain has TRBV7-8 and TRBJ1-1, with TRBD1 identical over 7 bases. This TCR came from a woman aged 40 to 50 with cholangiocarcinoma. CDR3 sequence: CASSFDRENTEAFF. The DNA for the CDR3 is TGTGCCAGCAGCTTCGACAGGGAGAACACTGAAGCTTTCTTT.